The following is a T cell receptor beta chain sequence with its context. As yet, its antigen is unknown. Researchers turned away patients with other autoimmune diseases, uncontrolled infections, pregnancy or lactation. RNA transcripts yielded amplified TCR beta CDR3 regions. Second-round multiplex PCR came after first-round RT-PCR with HTBI primers. TCRdb re-analysed the multiplex PCR reads in MiXCR, keeping a single row per CDR3 protein. This table has about 57,000 distinct CDR3 sequences, approximately 52% appearing once. This CDR3 region has 12 residues. Germline V lookup: CDR1 SGDLS, CDR2 YYNGEE. Trimming removed 0 bases from V and 7 bases from J, with 4 bases in between. These data come from a study of Graves' ophthalmopathy and Graves' hyperthyroidism. Overall study: Peripheral blood samples were taken at initial diagnosis, before any treatment. Study-wide results and limits: Distinction of ophthalmopathy from stable hyperthyroidism by a 13-signature model reached roughly 85% sensitivity and about 80% specificity. Most thyroid-expanded clonotypes exceeding 0.001 frequency were also found in blood.

The genes are TRBV9 and TRBJ2-2, with D uncertain. The sequence derives from an adult woman with Graves' ophthalmopathy. Sequenced material: peripheral blood. The DNA for the CDR3 is TGTGCCAGCAGCGTAGCGGGCGGGGAGCTGTTTTTT. This sequence encodes CASSVAGGELFF.